These 21 T cell receptor beta chains share one sample of origin, sequenced in a study of T cell responses to AZD1222 COVID-19 vaccine (dated by TCRdb to about 2021). The intended sense of this specimen's time point label: baseline before first vaccination. The treatment or condition label for this specimen denotes: meningococcal conjugate vaccine given as trial control. Library preparation employed the immunoSEQ multiplex PCR assay. TCRdb obtained this table from immuneACCESS and retained in-frame rearrangements with V and J assigned. These tables miss some clones; where compared with another copy, unresolved V genes account for less than half of the shortfall, and the remainder is unexplained. The sample records about 150,000 clones, 85% to 90% of which are singletons. The biggest ten clones account for 5% to 6% of the sample. The sample consisted of peripheral blood, taken on day 0 of MenACWY control vaccination. The receptors were gathered from an adult in good health.

J is TRBJ1-1 and V is TRBV10-3; TRBD1 might be the D (5 bases). The V and J ends lost 10 bases and 0 bases respectively, with 21 bases between them. CDR1 and CDR2 from the germline V gene are ENHRY and SYGVKD. The CDR3 is 16 residues long. Here the CDR3 reads CATTGPDTFMNTEAFF. The CDR3 bases are TGTGCCACCACGGGGCCCGATACCTTCATGAACACTGAAGCTTTCTTT.

The CDR3 here is CAISSDNNEQFF. The CDR3, as DNA: TGTGCCATCAGCTCGGACAACAATGAGCAGTTCTTC. The genes are TRBV10-3 and TRBJ2-1; D is possibly TRBD1 (5 bases). CDR1 is ENHRY, CDR2 SYGVKD, per germline. The CDR3 is 12 amino acids. Trimming left V 6 bases short and J 5 bases short, with 8 bases between.

The genes are TRBV3-1 (or the pseudogene TRBV3-2) and TRBJ1-6; 7 bases match TRBD1. The J segment lost 7 bases and the V segment lost 6 bases, leaving 21 bases of the junction unmatched. This CDR3 has 19 amino acids. Looked up from germline, CDR1 is LGHDT and CDR2 is YNNKEL (reference sequence). The CDR3 here is CASSPTRLGPTGVNSPLHF. CDR3 DNA: TGTGCCAGCAGTCCTACGCGCCTCGGACCAACAGGGGTAAATTCACCCCTCCACTTT.

The CDR3 DNA is TGTGCCAGCAGCTTGGTACTAGCCAAAAACATTCAGTACTTC. It is translated as CASSLVLAKNIQYF. This chain uses TRBV11-2 with TRBJ2-4; D is unclear. Germline-derived CDR1 and CDR2 are SGHAT and FQNNGV. V was trimmed by 3 bases and J by 0 bases, leaving 6 bases between them. The CDR3 length is 14 residues.

The genes are TRBV5-1 and TRBJ2-1; 11 nucleotides agree with TRBD1. Per germline, CDR1 SGHRS and CDR2 YFSETQ. V lost 4 bases, J lost 6 bases, and 3 bases stayed unmatched. The length of the CDR3 is 14 residues. CDR3 loop: CASSPGTGGNEQFF. DNA of the CDR3: TGCGCCAGCAGCCCCGGGACAGGGGGCAATGAGCAGTTCTTC.

This chain joins TRBV24-1 and TRBJ2-6; D is unresolved. Per germline, CDR1 KGHDR and CDR2 SFDVKD. The V end was cut by 8 bases, the J end by 0 bases, with 4 bases between. The length of the CDR3 is 13 residues. CDR3 region: CATTVSGANVLTF. The CDR3 region has the DNA TGTGCCACCACAGTCTCTGGGGCCAACGTCCTGACTTTC.

J is TRBJ2-1 and V is TRBV6-5; D ambiguous. This CDR3 spans 13 amino acids. V was pared by 3 bases and J by 8 bases, with 11 bases between. Looked up from germline, CDR1 is MNHEY and CDR2 is SVGAGI. This CDR3 is CASSYLGADEQFF. The DNA of the CDR3 is TGTGCCAGCAGTTATTTAGGAGCAGATGAGCAGTTCTTC.

The chain uses TRBV7-3 and TRBJ2-3; D is unclear. The V and J ends lost 8 bases and 4 bases respectively, with 10 bases between them. The CDR3 consists of 12 residues. The germline CDR1 and CDR2 sequences are SGHTA and FQGTGA. The DNA for the CDR3 is TGTGCCAGCTCCCGCCTGGCAGATACGCAGTATTTT. As protein: CASSRLADTQYF.

This chain uses TRBV24-1 with TRBJ2-7, with D possibly TRBD1 on 6 matching bases. CDR1 is KGHDR, CDR2 SFDVKD, per germline. The CDR3 sequence is 12 residues long. The V end lost 7 bases, the J end lost 7 bases, and 13 bases lay between the germline ends. Here the CDR3 DNA reads TGTGCCACCAGGGACTTCAGGGGAGAGCAGTACTTC. It yields the protein CATRDFRGEQYF.

The rearrangement uses TRBV20-1 and TRBJ2-3, with D perhaps matching TRBD1 (6 bases). This CDR3 spans 16 amino acids. The V end was cut by 3 bases, the J end by 0 bases, with 16 bases between. The V gene's germline CDR1 is DFQATT and CDR2 SNEGSKA (reference sequence). The CDR3 spells CSASGVGDTSTDTQYF. The CDR3 DNA follows: TGCAGTGCTAGTGGAGTGGGGGACACTAGCACAGATACGCAGTATTTT.

J is TRBJ1-2 and V is TRBV5-1; D might be TRBD1 (5 bases). The CDR3 is made up of 15 amino acids. Germline V gene sequence: CDR1 SGHRS, CDR2 YFSETQ. With 0 bases removed from V and 4 bases from J, the gap between germline ends came to 13 bases. CDR3 bases: TGCGCCAGCAGCTTGGGCACGACAGATATCTATGGCTACACCTTC. Amino acid sequence: CASSLGTTDIYGYTF.

The V call is TRBV20-1, the J call TRBJ1-5, with unresolved D. The V end was cut by 2 bases, the J end by 7 bases, with 6 bases between. The length of the CDR3 is 11 residues. Germline CDR1 DFQATT, CDR2 SNEGSKA (reference sequence). CDR3 sequence reads: CSARFGQPQHF. CDR3 nucleotides: TGCAGTGCTAGATTTGGGCAGCCCCAGCATTTT.

The V gene is TRBV5-8, the J gene TRBJ2-6, with 10 bases that match TRBD1. Trimming at V came to 4 bases and at J to 2 bases, leaving 6 bases not matched to a gene. The CDR3 runs to 17 residues. Germline V lookup: CDR1 SGHTS, CDR2 YDEGEE. The CDR3 loop is CASSRWTGGAGANVLTF. As DNA, the CDR3 is TGTGCCAGCAGCCGTTGGACAGGGGGAGCTGGGGCCAACGTCCTGACTTTC.

The V gene is TRBV6-5, the J gene TRBJ1-4; D unclear. The CDR3 contains 14 residues. The germline gives CDR1 MNHEY, CDR2 SVGAGI. Trimming removed 0 bases from V and 7 bases from J, with 9 bases in between. In DNA, the CDR3 is TGTGCCAGCAGTTACTCTAGGCCCCCTGAAAAACTGTTTTTT. Translation gives CASSYSRPPEKLFF.

The sample holds many counts of this clone. The J gene is TRBJ2-6, the V gene TRBV2, with D perhaps being TRBD1 or TRBD2 (5 bases each). Germline V CDR1 and CDR2: SNHLY, FYNNEI. V shed 8 bases and J shed 10 bases, with 6 bases lying between them. The CDR3 is 10 residues long. CDR3 sequence (DNA): TGTGCCAGCGGGGGAAACGTCCTGACTTTC. Its translation: CASGGNVLTF.

The chain links TRBV28 to TRBJ2-7; D gene uncertain. The CDR3 totals 17 residues. The germline gives CDR1 MDHEN, CDR2 SYDVKM. The ends were cut back, 5 bases at V and 2 bases at J, with 22 bases in the middle. In nucleotides, the CDR3 is TGTGCCAGCAGTACTCACGCGGCCAGCAACAACCCCTACGAGCAGTACGTC. Residues: CASSTHAASNNPYEQYV.

This clone came up once. V usage is TRBV5-1 and J usage is TRBJ2-5; 7 bases line up with TRBD1. The germline CDR1 and CDR2 sequences are SGHRS and YFSETQ. The CDR3 runs to 16 residues. The V gene end was trimmed by 0 bases and the J gene end by 2 bases; junction bases not matched to a gene: 7. The CDR3 region is CASSLEGTVEQETQYF. The CDR3 nucleotides are TGCGCCAGCAGCTTGGAGGGGACAGTAGAGCAAGAGACCCAGTACTTC.

This chain joins TRBV25-1 and TRBJ2-7, with TRBD1 matching over 11 bases. V lost 6 bases to trimming and J lost 2 bases; unmatched junction nucleotides: 3. There are 14 residues in the CDR3. CDR1 and CDR2 (germline): MGHDK, SYGVNS. The CDR3 loop is CASRGQGVTYEQYF. The CDR3 DNA reads as TGTGCCAGCAGGGGACAGGGGGTGACCTACGAGCAGTACTTC.

V usage is TRBV7-9 and J usage is TRBJ2-1; maybe TRBD2 (6 bases). This CDR3 contains 15 residues. V lost 5 bases and J lost 4, with 15 bases in between. The germline V gene has CDR1 SEHNR and CDR2 FQNEAQ (reference sequence). The CDR3 region is CASSVRDWIYNEQFF. CDR3 in DNA: TGTGCCAGCAGCGTCCGGGACTGGATTTACAATGAGCAGTTCTTC.

The rearrangement links TRBV6-2 or TRBV6-3 to TRBJ1-2; D not resolved. Germline lookup yields CDR1 MNHEY and CDR2 SVGEGT. The CDR3 runs to 14 residues. The V end was cut by 2 bases, the J end by 9 bases, with 16 bases between. The CDR3 sequence: CASSYRAGSRSYTF. The CDR3 DNA sequence: TGTGCCAGCAGTTACCGGGCGGGGAGTAGGAGCTACACCTTC.

This clone has only one observation. The rearrangement links TRBV2 to TRBJ2-1; the match to TRBD2 covers 9 bases. Per the germline V gene, CDR1 is SNHLY and CDR2 is FYNNEI. The CDR3 sequence is 15 residues long. J gave up 8 bases and V 4 bases, and 9 bases lay outside the gene matches. The CDR3 coding sequence is TGTGCCAGCAGTGCCCCCGGCGGGAGGGCGGATGAGCAGTTCTTC. Translated, it gives CASSAPGGRADEQFF.